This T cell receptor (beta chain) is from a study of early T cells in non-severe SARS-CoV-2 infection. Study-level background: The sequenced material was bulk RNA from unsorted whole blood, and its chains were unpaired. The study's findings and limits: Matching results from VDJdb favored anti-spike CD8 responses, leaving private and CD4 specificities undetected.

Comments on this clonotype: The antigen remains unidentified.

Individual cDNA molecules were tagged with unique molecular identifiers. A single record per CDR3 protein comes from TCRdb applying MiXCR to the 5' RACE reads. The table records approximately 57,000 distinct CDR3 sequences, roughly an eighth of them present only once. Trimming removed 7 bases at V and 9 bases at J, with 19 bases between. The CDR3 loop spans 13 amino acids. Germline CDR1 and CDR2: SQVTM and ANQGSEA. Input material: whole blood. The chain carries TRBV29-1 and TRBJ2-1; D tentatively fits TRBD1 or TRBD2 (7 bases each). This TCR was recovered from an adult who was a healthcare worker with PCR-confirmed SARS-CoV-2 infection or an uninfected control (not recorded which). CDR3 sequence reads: CSARPGGVGEQFF. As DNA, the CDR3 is TGCAGCGCCCGCCCAGGGGGGGTAGGTGAGCAGTTCTTC.